This TCR beta chain is from a study of blood T cells in healthy people across ages. The V end was cut by 5 bases, the J end by 5 bases, with 12 bases between. Germline CDR1 SGHAT, CDR2 FQNNGV. The CDR3 totals 13 residues. A second PCR, run for 7 to 11 cycles, used a sample-barcoded 5' primer plus a J-beta primer mix. Samples each returned at least 3 million CDR3-containing paired-end reads. TCRdb re-derived calls from the 5' RACE reads in MiXCR, one entry per CDR3 protein. The sample records around 1.7 million distinct CDR3 sequences, about 30% being singletons. The genes are TRBV11-2 and TRBJ2-5; D remains unclear. The sequenced sample was blood. The sequence derives from a woman aged 30 to 39 in good health. CDR3 loop: CASSPLSTETQYF. DNA of the CDR3: TGTGCCAGCAGCCCCCTGTCAACTGAGACCCAGTACTTC.